Listed here are 17 T cell receptor beta chains from one sample, sequenced in a study of identical twins. TCRdb reanalysed the 5' RACE reads using MiXCR and keeps one entry per CDR3 protein. Of about 720,000 distinct CDR3 sequences listed, about 9.4% are singletons. The same data also went into a second study, on yellow fever vaccine responses in identical twins.

The sample comprised PBMCs. These receptor sequences come from a woman under 30 in good health.

This clonotype was detected many times. The gene calls are TRBV10-3 and TRBJ2-2, with 8 bases that match TRBD1. V lost 5 bases to trimming and J lost 5 bases; unmatched junction nucleotides: 7. The CDR3 sequence is 15 residues long. Germline values: CDR1 ENHRY, CDR2 SYGVKD. This chain's CDR3 is CAISSPTGVTGELFF. The CDR3 bases are TGTGCCATCAGTTCACCGACAGGGGTTACCGGGGAGCTGTTTTTT.

This clonotype was found a few times. The rearrangement joins TRBV9 to TRBJ2-3; perhaps D is TRBD1 or TRBD2 (6 bases each). Germline CDR1 and CDR2: SGDLS and YYNGEE. The V end was cut by 3 bases, the J end by 1 base, with 12 bases between. The CDR3 contains 15 residues. CDR3 sequence: CASSARGVGTDTQYF. Here the CDR3 DNA reads TGTGCCAGCAGCGCTAGGGGGGTTGGCACAGATACGCAGTATTTT.

This clonotype was seen a handful of times. The CDR3 nucleotides are TGCAGTGCTAGAGATCGGATAGCGGGGTCCTACGAGCAGTACTTC. It is translated as CSARDRIAGSYEQYF. The V and J genes are TRBV20-1 and TRBJ2-7, with 8 bases identical to TRBD2. The CDR3 totals 15 residues. V gave up 0 bases and J gave up 1 base; unmatched junction bases: 5. CDR1 and CDR2 (germline): DFQATT, SNEGSKA (reference sequence).

V gene TRBV20-1 combines with J gene TRBJ2-4, with unresolved D. Germline values: CDR1 DFQATT, CDR2 SNEGSKA (reference sequence). V was clipped by 2 bases and J by 5 bases, with 10 bases between them. The CDR3 consists of 13 residues. For the CDR3, the DNA is TGCAGTGCTAGAAGAGAGGTTCAAAACATTCAGTACTTC. Translation: CSARREVQNIQYF.

This clonotype came up many times. V and J are TRBV6-2 or TRBV6-3 and TRBJ2-1, with 8 bases identical to TRBD2. Germline V gives CDR1 MNHEY, CDR2 SVGEGT. After removal of 7 bases from V and 9 bases from J, the junction contained 14 bases not matched to a gene. The CDR3 contains 15 residues. CDR3 coding DNA: TGTGCCAGCACTCCCGCCGGGACTAGATCGGTTGAGCAGTTCTTC. Protein product: CASTPAGTRSVEQFF.

This clonotype was detected ten times or more. The V and J genes are TRBV24-1 and TRBJ2-5; D is perhaps TRBD1 or TRBD2 (5 bases each). The CDR3 sequence is 17 residues long. Trimming removed 0 bases from V and 5 bases from J, with 18 bases in between. Germline V CDR1 and CDR2: KGHDR, SFDVKD. DNA for the CDR3: TGTGCCACCAGTGATTTGCCCGGGGCCATGGGGTTGGAGACCCAGTACTTC. Its protein is CATSDLPGAMGLETQYF.

At least ten counts were recorded for this clonotype. The J gene is TRBJ2-3, the V gene TRBV28; 9 bases agree with TRBD2. Trimming took 4 bases from V and 0 from J; bases not matched to a gene: 8. Germline V CDR1 and CDR2: MDHEN, SYDVKM. The CDR3 loop spans 17 amino acids. CDR3 DNA sequence: TGTGCCAGCAGTTCTCTAGCGGGGCGCTCTAGCACAGATACGCAGTATTTT. It encodes CASSSLAGRSSTDTQYF.

This chain links TRBV21-1 with TRBJ2-7. TRBV21-1 is deemed a pseudogene. The CDR3 has 14 residues. The CDR3 reads CASSKRVTAYEQYF. In DNA form, the CDR3 reads TGTGCCAGCAGCAAGCGGGTTACAGCTTACGAGCAGTACTTC.

This clonotype was observed a handful of times. The chain joins TRBV5-6 to TRBJ2-4; TRBD2 is a possible D gene (5 bases). This CDR3 spans 15 amino acids. The V and J ends lost 4 bases and 7 bases respectively, with 18 bases between them. CDR1 is SGHDT, CDR2 YYEEEE, per germline. The CDR3 is CASSPTAFPGNIQYF. DNA for the CDR3: TGTGCCAGCAGCCCCACGGCCTTCCCGGGGAACATTCAGTACTTC.

The chain is built from TRBV7-3 and TRBJ2-1; no definite D call. The CDR3 length is 14 residues. V lost 0 bases and J 7 bases, leaving 10 bases between the germline ends. CDR1 and CDR2 (germline): SGHTA, FQGTGA. CDR3 sequence: CASSLTSRGNEQFF. For the CDR3, the DNA is TGTGCCAGCAGCTTAACTAGCCGTGGGAATGAGCAGTTCTTC. The entire variable domain, with the rest obtained from reference TRBV7-3 and TRBJ2-1, is as follows: GAGVSQTPSNKVTEKGKYVELRCDPISGHTALYWYRQSLGQGPEFLIYFQGTGAADDSGLPNDRFFAVRPEGSVSTLKIQRTERGDSAVYLCASSLTSRGNEQFFGPGTRLTVL.

The rearrangement uses TRBV20-1 and TRBJ2-5; D is perhaps TRBD2 (7 bases). Trimming took 7 bases from V and 3 from J, leaving 24 bases between them. This CDR3 is 16 amino acids long. Per germline, CDR1 DFQATT and CDR2 SNEGSKA (reference sequence). The CDR3 nucleotides are TGCAGTGTCCCACCTGGGGGGGCTCGTGTGGAAGAGACCCAGTACTTC. Its protein product is CSVPPGGARVEETQYF.

A few counts support this clonotype. The V call is TRBV5-6, the J call TRBJ2-7; D perhaps matches TRBD1 (6 bases). V was pared by 0 bases and J by 2 bases, with 9 bases between. The CDR3 contains 14 residues. Germline lookup yields CDR1 SGHDT and CDR2 YYEEEE. The CDR3 spells CASSLGTETYEQYF. For the CDR3, the DNA is TGTGCCAGCAGCTTGGGGACAGAGACCTACGAGCAGTACTTC.

The chain links TRBV7-2 to TRBJ2-1; D is unclear. Looked up from germline, CDR1 is SGHTA and CDR2 is FQGNSA. The CDR3 sequence is 14 residues long. V lost 1 base, J lost 7 bases, and 11 bases lay in between. This CDR3 reads CASSLVRVRNEQFF. The CDR3 region has the DNA TGTGCCAGCAGCTTAGTTCGGGTTAGGAATGAGCAGTTCTTC.

This chain links TRBV19 with TRBJ2-3; maybe TRBD1 (5 bases). The CDR3 is 15 residues long. Trimming removed 2 bases at V and 1 base at J, with 10 bases between. CDR1 is LNHDA and CDR2 is SQIVND in the germline V gene (reference sequence). The DNA of the CDR3 is TGTGCCAGTAGTATATTAGGGGAAGGCACAGATACGCAGTATTTT. Protein product: CASSILGEGTDTQYF.

This clonotype was seen many times. The chain links TRBV24-1 to TRBJ1-5, with a tentative D call TRBD1 (5 bases). This CDR3 contains 13 residues. Per the germline V gene, CDR1 is KGHDR and CDR2 is SFDVKD. V was trimmed by 4 bases and J by 7 bases, leaving 10 bases between them. The CDR3 coding sequence is TGTGCCACCAGTGAGCCGGGGGTGCAGCCCCAGCATTTT. Its translation is CATSEPGVQPQHF.

There are many counts of this clonotype. V and J are TRBV2 and TRBJ2-3; TRBD2 matches 11 bases. V was clipped by 6 bases and J by 6 bases; unmatched bases: 8. Looked up from germline, CDR1 is SNHLY and CDR2 is FYNNEI. The CDR3 loop spans 15 amino acids. The CDR3 here is CASRYYSGGADTQYF. The CDR3 nucleotides read TGTGCCAGCAGATACTATAGCGGGGGGGCTGATACGCAGTATTTT. Together with reference TRBV2 and TRBJ2-3, the CDR3 gives the full variable domain: EPEVTQTPSHQVTQMGQEVILRCVPISNHLYFYWYRQILGQKVEFLVSFYNNEISEKSEIFDDQFSVERPDGSNFTLKIRSTKLEDSAMYFCASRYYSGGADTQYFGPGTRLTVL.

This clonotype was seen more than once but under ten times. The CDR3 DNA reads as TGTGCCAGCAGCTTAGAACTAGCGGGAGATGGCTACGAGCAGTACTTC. Translation: CASSLELAGDGYEQYF. This chain connects TRBV11-2 to TRBJ2-7; 11 positions match TRBD2. There are 16 residues in the CDR3. Germline CDR1 is SGHAT and CDR2 is FQNNGV. J was trimmed by 3 bases and V by 0 bases; bases with no gene match: 4.